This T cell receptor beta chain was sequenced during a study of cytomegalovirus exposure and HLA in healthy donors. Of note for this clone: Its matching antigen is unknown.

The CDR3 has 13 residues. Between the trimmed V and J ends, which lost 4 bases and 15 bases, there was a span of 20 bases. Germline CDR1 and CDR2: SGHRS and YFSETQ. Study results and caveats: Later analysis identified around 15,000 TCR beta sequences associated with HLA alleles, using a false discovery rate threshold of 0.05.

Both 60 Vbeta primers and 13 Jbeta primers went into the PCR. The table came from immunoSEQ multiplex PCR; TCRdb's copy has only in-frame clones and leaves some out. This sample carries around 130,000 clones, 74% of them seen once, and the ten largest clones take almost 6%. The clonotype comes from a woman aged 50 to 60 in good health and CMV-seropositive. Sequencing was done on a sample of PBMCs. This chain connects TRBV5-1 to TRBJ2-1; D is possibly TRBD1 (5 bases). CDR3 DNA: TGCGCCAGCAGCAGCCGACAGTCTACCTTAAGGTTCTTC. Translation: CASSSRQSTLRFF.